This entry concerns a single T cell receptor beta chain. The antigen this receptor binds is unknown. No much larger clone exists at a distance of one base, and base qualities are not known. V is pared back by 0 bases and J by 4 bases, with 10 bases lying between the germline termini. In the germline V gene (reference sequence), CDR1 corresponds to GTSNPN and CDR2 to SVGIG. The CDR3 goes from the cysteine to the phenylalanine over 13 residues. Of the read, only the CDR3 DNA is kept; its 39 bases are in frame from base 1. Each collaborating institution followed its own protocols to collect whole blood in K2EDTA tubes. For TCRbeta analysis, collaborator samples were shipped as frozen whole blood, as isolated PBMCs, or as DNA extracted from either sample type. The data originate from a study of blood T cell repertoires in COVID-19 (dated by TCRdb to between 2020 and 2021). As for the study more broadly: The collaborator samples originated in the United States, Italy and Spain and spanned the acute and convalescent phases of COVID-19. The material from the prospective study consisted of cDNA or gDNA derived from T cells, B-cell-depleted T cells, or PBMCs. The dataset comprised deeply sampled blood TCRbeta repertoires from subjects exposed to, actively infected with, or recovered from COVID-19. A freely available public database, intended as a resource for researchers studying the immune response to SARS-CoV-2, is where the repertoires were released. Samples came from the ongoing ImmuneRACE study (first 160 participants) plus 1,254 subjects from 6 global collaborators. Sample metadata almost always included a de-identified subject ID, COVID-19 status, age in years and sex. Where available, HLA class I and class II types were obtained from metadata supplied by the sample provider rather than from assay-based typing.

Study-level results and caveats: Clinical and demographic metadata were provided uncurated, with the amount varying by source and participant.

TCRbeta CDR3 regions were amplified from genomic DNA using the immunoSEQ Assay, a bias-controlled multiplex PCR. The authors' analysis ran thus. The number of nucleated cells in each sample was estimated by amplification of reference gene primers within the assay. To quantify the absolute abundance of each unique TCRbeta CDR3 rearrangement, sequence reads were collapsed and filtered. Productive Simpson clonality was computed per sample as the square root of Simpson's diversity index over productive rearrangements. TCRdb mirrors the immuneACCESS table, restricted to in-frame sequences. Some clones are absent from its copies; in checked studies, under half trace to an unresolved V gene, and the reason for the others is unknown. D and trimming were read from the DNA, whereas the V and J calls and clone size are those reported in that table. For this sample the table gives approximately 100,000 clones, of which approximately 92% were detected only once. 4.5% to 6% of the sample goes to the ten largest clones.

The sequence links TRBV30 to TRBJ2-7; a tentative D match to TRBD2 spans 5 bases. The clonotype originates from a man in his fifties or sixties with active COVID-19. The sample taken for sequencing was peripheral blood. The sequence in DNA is TGTGCCTGGAGTGTAGACTCGGGATACGAGCAGTACTTC. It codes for CAWSVDSGYEQYF.